The 14 T cell receptor beta chains below were found in one sample sequenced in a study of regulatory T cells in long-lasting Graves disease. Time point meaning: newly diagnosed GD, antithyroid drugs for less than 3 months. RNA isolated from PBMCs was used to make the TCR library. Construction of TCR beta libraries relied on iRepertoire HTBI primers and on Arm-PCR targeting CDR3 regions. From the multiplex PCR reads, TCRdb called clonotypes with MiXCR, one entry per CDR3 protein. The data hold approximately 350,000 distinct CDR3 sequences, with 15% to 20% observed a single time. A further study also used this sample, focusing on T cells in Graves' hyperthyroidism and ophthalmopathy.

The sample consisted of peripheral blood mononuclear cells (PBMCs), taken at new diagnosis, from a patient treated with antithyroid drugs. These receptors all come from a woman aged 18-30 years with Graves disease.

J is TRBJ1-1 and V is TRBV19; D gene uncertain. V was cut by 7 bases and J by 2 bases, with 11 bases left in between. This CDR3 contains 13 residues. CDR1 LNHDA and CDR2 SQIVND come from the germline V gene (reference sequence). CDR3 protein: CASTRQINTEAFF. The CDR3 DNA follows: TGTGCCAGTACCCGGCAGATCAACACTGAAGCTTTCTTT.

The chain joins TRBV20-1 to TRBJ1-2, with 7 positions matching TRBD1. The junction had 8 bases not matched to a gene; V was cut back by 0 bases and J by 4 bases. This CDR3 comprises 15 residues. Germline CDR1 and CDR2: DFQATT and SNEGSKA (reference sequence). CDR3 DNA sequence: TGCAGTGCTAGAGATTTTAGGGGGCTGGCCTATGGCTACACCTTC. Translated: CSARDFRGLAYGYTF.

The chain uses TRBV7-3 and TRBJ2-6; 7 bases align to TRBD1. Germline lookup yields CDR1 SGHTA and CDR2 FQGTGA. The CDR3 runs 18 residues. The V segment lost 5 bases and the J segment 3 bases; nucleotides outside the gene matches: 13. The CDR3 bases are TGTGCCAGCAGCCGCCGAGACAGGGAAAGAGGTGGGGCCAACGTCCTGACTTTC. Translation gives CASSRRDRERGGANVLTF.

This chain joins TRBV7-9 and TRBJ1-1, with D unresolved. CDR3 length: 12 amino acids. The germline V gene encodes CDR1 SEHNR and CDR2 FQNEAQ (reference sequence). V dropped 1 base and J dropped 6 bases, with 6 bases sitting between them. CDR3 DNA: TGTGCCAGCAGCTTAGATTCCCCTGAAGCTTTCTTT. It encodes CASSLDSPEAFF.

This clonotype has more than one count but fewer than ten. The gene calls are TRBV20-1 and TRBJ2-3, with 7 bases aligning to TRBD2. With 2 bases clipped from V and 0 bases from J, the junction kept 5 bases outside the gene matches. The CDR3 runs 15 residues. CDR1 and CDR2 from the germline V gene are DFQATT and SNEGSKA (reference sequence). The CDR3 DNA is TGCAGTGCTAGAATGGCGGGGGTTAGCACAGATACGCAGTATTTT. Translating gives CSARMAGVSTDTQYF.

The V and J genes are TRBV2 and TRBJ2-3, with 10 positions matching TRBD2. Germline lookup yields CDR1 SNHLY and CDR2 FYNNEI. V lost 4 bases, J lost 2 bases, and 3 bases stayed unmatched. The CDR3 has 15 amino acids. The CDR3, as DNA: TGTGCCAGCAGTGGTACTAGCGGGATCACAGATACGCAGTATTTT. This encodes CASSGTSGITDTQYF.

A few counts support this clonotype. Given a much more abundant clone one base away, this may be a read error. The V gene is TRBV20-1, the J gene TRBJ1-1; weak D call: TRBD1 (6 bases). With 5 bases removed from V and 5 bases from J, the gap between germline ends came to 15 bases. The CDR3 contains 13 residues. Germline V CDR1 and CDR2: DFQATT, SNEGSKA (reference sequence). DNA for the CDR3: TGCAGTGCTGCCACAGGGATAAGGACTGAAGCTTTCTTT. It encodes CSAATGIRTEAFF.

This clonotype has more than one count but fewer than ten. The chain uses TRBV6-1 and TRBJ1-1; maybe TRBD1 (5 bases). This CDR3 spans 12 amino acids. Trimming pared 7 bases from V and 2 bases from J, leaving 8 bases between. Germline V lookup: CDR1 MNHNS, CDR2 SASEGT. The chain's CDR3 is CASKQGNTEAFF. Written as DNA, the CDR3 is TGTGCCAGCAAGCAGGGCAACACTGAAGCTTTCTTT.

In its sample, this clonotype was seen many times. The chain employs TRBV30 and TRBJ2-7; 11 bases are shared with TRBD1. This CDR3 contains 15 residues. The germline gives CDR1 GTSNPN, CDR2 SVGIG (reference sequence). The ends lost 3 bases at V and 3 bases at J; junction bases unmatched: 7. In DNA, the CDR3 is TGTGCCTGGAGACGCTCGGGGACAGGGGGCTACGAGCAGTACTTC. Encoded protein: CAWRRSGTGGYEQYF.

The chain links TRBV3-1 to TRBJ2-5; 7 nucleotides line up with TRBD1. Germline assignment: CDR1 LGHDT and CDR2 YNNKEL (reference sequence). The length of the CDR3 is 14 residues. The V segment lost 1 base and the J segment 5 bases; nucleotides outside the gene matches: 4. The DNA of the CDR3 is TGTGCCAGCAGCCAAGGAACAGGGGTCGAGACCCAGTACTTC. Amino acids: CASSQGTGVETQYF.

At least ten counts were recorded for this clonotype. In DNA, the CDR3 is TGTGCCAGCAGTTCTGGACAGATGAACACTGAAGCTTTCTTT. Protein product: CASSSGQMNTEAFF. This chain links TRBV27 with TRBJ1-1, with a weak D call TRBD1 (6 bases). Germline loops: CDR1 MNHEY, CDR2 SMNVEV (reference sequence). This CDR3 spans 14 amino acids. The V end lost 4 bases, the J end lost 0 bases, and 9 bases lay between the germline ends.

This clonotype was counted ten times or more. This chain links TRBV24-1 with TRBJ2-2; D unclear. Trimming removed 0 bases from V and 1 base from J, with 5 bases in between. CDR3 length: 15 amino acids. From germline, CDR1 is KGHDR and CDR2 SFDVKD. CDR3 residues: CATSDLQVNTGELFF. For the CDR3, the DNA is TGTGCCACCAGTGATTTGCAGGTGAACACCGGGGAGCTGTTTTTT.

This clonotype was counted ten times or more. V usage is TRBV12-5 and J usage is TRBJ2-1, with a tentative D call TRBD2 (6 bases). The CDR3 spans 15 residues. From germline, CDR1 is LGHNT and CDR2 FRNRAP. V was cut by 3 bases and J by 9 bases, with 18 bases left in between. CDR3 region: CASGFGRGLSGEQFF. CDR3 DNA sequence: TGTGCTAGTGGTTTCGGGCGAGGACTATCGGGTGAGCAGTTCTTC.

This clonotype was observed at least ten times. The gene calls are TRBV20-1 and TRBJ1-4; D unresolved. The V end was cut by 5 bases, the J end by 0 bases, with 13 bases between. The germline CDR1 and CDR2 sequences are DFQATT and SNEGSKA (reference sequence). The CDR3 is 15 residues long. The CDR3 region has the DNA TGCAGTGCTCTTGACCTAAACTCAACTAATGAAAAACTGTTTTTT. Amino acids: CSALDLNSTNEKLFF.